A single sample gave rise to the 10 T cell receptor beta chains below, sequenced in a study of T cell changes during pregnancy in multiple sclerosis. Sequencing was performed with immunoSEQ multiplex PCR; in TCRdb, only in-frame clones are kept and a portion is missing. The sample includes 25,000 to 35,000 clones, about 88% seen only once; the top ten take 8.3%. The material was CD8+ T cells from peripheral blood mononuclear cells, obtained in the second trimester of pregnancy. These receptor sequences come from a female donor with multiple sclerosis, enrolled in a pregnancy study.

This clone was found a few times. The rearrangement links TRBV5-1 to TRBJ2-7; D might be TRBD1 (6 bases). This CDR3 is built from 13 residues. Germline V gene lookup returns CDR1 SGHRS and CDR2 YFSETQ. V was cut by 1 base and J by 4 bases, with 9 bases left in between. The CDR3 bases are TGCGCCAGCAGCTTGAACAGGGAGTACGAGCAGTACTTC. Residues: CASSLNREYEQYF.

The CDR3: CASSDRQDTQYF. The CDR3 nucleotides read TGTGCCAGCAGTGATAGACAGGATACGCAGTATTTT. The V call is TRBV9, the J call TRBJ2-3, with D possibly matching TRBD1 (5 bases). The CDR3 sequence is 12 residues long. Germline V gene data show CDR1 as SGDLS and CDR2 as YYNGEE. V lost 5 bases, J lost 6 bases, and 10 bases lay in between.

This sequence joins TRBV15 and TRBJ1-4; D is possibly TRBD1 (5 bases). The CDR3 has 17 residues. In germline, CDR1 is LNHNV, CDR2 YYDKDF (reference sequence). V was clipped by 5 bases and J by 4 bases, with 20 bases between them. CDR3 residues: CATSGHPRDSYNEKLFF. CDR3 coding DNA: TGTGCCACCAGCGGACACCCCCGGGACTCCTATAATGAAAAACTGTTTTTT.

The chain links TRBV6-4 to TRBJ2-1; TRBD2 matches at 11 bases. J gave up 7 bases and V 4 bases, and 6 bases lay outside the gene matches. Per the germline V gene, CDR1 is MRHNA and CDR2 is SNTAGT. This CDR3 comprises 15 residues. This CDR3 is CASSVAGGAPNEQFF. The CDR3 nucleotides are TGTGCCAGCAGTGTAGCGGGGGGGGCCCCGAATGAGCAGTTCTTC.

V is TRBV27 and J is TRBJ1-5; D gene ambiguous. CDR3 size: 13 residues. V was clipped by 2 bases and J by 7 bases, with 9 bases between them. Germline lookup yields CDR1 MNHEY and CDR2 SMNVEV (reference sequence). CDR3 sequence (DNA): TGTGCCAGCAGTTTACGGTATAGACAGCCCCAGCATTTT. Protein sequence: CASSLRYRQPQHF.

The chain carries TRBV15 and TRBJ2-1; 8 bases fit TRBD1. Trimming cost V 3 bases and J 8 bases; bases outside gene matches: 9. Germline V gene lookup returns CDR1 LNHNV and CDR2 YYDKDF (reference sequence). CDR3 length equals 15 residues. CDR3 region: CATSRRTGSMDEQFF. The CDR3 DNA reads as TGTGCCACCAGCAGGCGGACAGGGTCTATGGATGAGCAGTTCTTC.

V gene TRBV7-2 combines with J gene TRBJ2-3; possible D gene TRBD1, 6 bases. Germline V gives CDR1 SGHTA, CDR2 FQGNSA. The CDR3 is 15 amino acids. V gave up 5 bases and J gave up 1 base, with 13 bases separating them. The CDR3 DNA is TGTGCCAGCAGCCGAGGGGGTATCGGCACAGATACGCAGTATTTT. Protein sequence: CASSRGGIGTDTQYF.

This sequence joins TRBV2 and TRBJ2-7, with 9 bases matching TRBD1. The CDR3 spans 16 residues. Germline V CDR1 and CDR2: SNHLY, FYNNEI. V lost 4 bases, J lost 4 bases, and 11 bases stayed unmatched. DNA for the CDR3: TGTGCCAGCAGTGGACCCCCACAGGGGGCGCTTTACGAGCAGTACTTC. This encodes CASSGPPQGALYEQYF.

This chain joins TRBV6-6 and TRBJ1-6; 8 bases line up with TRBD1. This CDR3 is 15 amino acids long. Losses at the gene ends were 5 bases for V and 7 bases for J; bases not matched to a gene: 7. CDR1 is MNHNY and CDR2 is SVGAGI in the germline V gene (reference sequence). DNA for the CDR3: TGTGCCAGCAGTAACGACAGGGGACTCAATTCACCCCTCCACTTT. This translates into CASSNDRGLNSPLHF.

The chain combines TRBV13 with TRBJ1-2, with 7 bases matching TRBD1. This CDR3 region has 14 residues. The germline V gene encodes CDR1 PRHDT and CDR2 FYEKMQ (reference sequence). Losses at the gene ends were 3 bases for V and 1 base for J; bases not matched to a gene: 2. The CDR3 here is CASSFGTVNYGYTF. The DNA of the CDR3 is TGTGCCAGCAGCTTCGGGACAGTTAACTATGGCTACACCTTC.